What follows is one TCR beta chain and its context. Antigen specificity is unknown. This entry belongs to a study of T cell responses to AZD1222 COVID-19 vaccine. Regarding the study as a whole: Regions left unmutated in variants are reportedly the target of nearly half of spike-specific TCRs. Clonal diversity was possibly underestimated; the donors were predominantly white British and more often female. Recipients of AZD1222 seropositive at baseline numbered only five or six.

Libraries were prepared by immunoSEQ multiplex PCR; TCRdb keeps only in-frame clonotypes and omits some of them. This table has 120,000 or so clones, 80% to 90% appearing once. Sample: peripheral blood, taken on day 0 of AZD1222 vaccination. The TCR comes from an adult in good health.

CDR3 sequence (DNA): TGTGCCAGCCAACAGGGGCGGAACACTGAAGCTTTCTTT. Its protein product is CASQQGRNTEAFF. The J gene is TRBJ1-1, the V gene TRBV2; 7 bases match TRBD1. V was clipped by 8 bases and J by 1 base; unmatched bases: 4. The CDR3 consists of 13 residues. Per germline, CDR1 SNHLY and CDR2 FYNNEI.